These 6 T cell receptor beta chains originate from one sample sequenced in a study of CD8 T cells in Susac syndrome. Random hexamers were used to reverse transcribe about 0.45 to 1 ug of RNA. TCRdb redid the calling of the immunoSEQ multiplex PCR reads with MiXCR, one entry per CDR3 protein. The sample lists approximately 200,000 distinct CDR3 sequences, 90% to 95% occurring once. The sample taken for sequencing was CD8+ T cells from PBMCs. All receptors derive from a human donor with multiple sclerosis.

The chain carries TRBV2 and TRBJ2-1; D gene ambiguous. The germline V gene encodes CDR1 SNHLY and CDR2 FYNNEI. Trimming removed 6 bases from V and 5 bases from J, with 8 bases in between. The CDR3 runs 12 residues. The CDR3 loop is CASRHLDNEQFF. The CDR3 DNA reads TGTGCCAGCAGACACTTGGACAATGAGCAGTTCTTC.

This chain joins TRBV29-1 and TRBJ1-3; TRBD1 matches at 10 bases. With 1 base clipped from V and 1 base from J, the junction kept 4 bases outside the gene matches. The CDR3 length is 16 residues. Germline lookup yields CDR1 SQVTM and CDR2 ANQGSEA. For the CDR3, the DNA is TGCAGCGTTGAAGTATGGACAGGGGGGTCTGGAAACACCATATATTTT. Residues: CSVEVWTGGSGNTIYF. Drawing the rest from reference TRBV29-1 and TRBJ1-3, the complete variable domain is SAVISQKPSRDICQRGTSLTIQCQVDSQVTMMFWYRQQPGQSLTLIATANQGSEATYESGFVIDKFPISRPNLTFSTLTVSNMSPEDSSIYLCSVEVWTGGSGNTIYFGEGSWLTVV.

The chain uses TRBV19 and TRBJ2-1, with TRBD2 identical over 14 bases. Germline CDR1 reads LNHDA; CDR2 reads SQIVND (reference sequence). V gave up 7 bases and J gave up 10 bases; unmatched junction bases: 15. The length of the CDR3 is 17 residues. The CDR3, as DNA: TGTGCCAGTACCCTCGACAGGGGACTAGCGGGAGCCTCGGAGCAGTTCTTC. This codes for CASTLDRGLAGASEQFF.

The chain recombines TRBV3-1 with TRBJ1-5, with TRBD1 identical over 7 bases. Germline-derived CDR1 and CDR2 are LGHDT and YNNKEL (reference sequence). Unmatched junction bases numbered 8, after V lost 0 bases and J lost 6 bases. The CDR3 has 16 residues. The CDR3 spells CASSQDGTADPQPQHF. CDR3 bases: TGTGCCAGCAGCCAAGACGGGACAGCGGACCCTCAGCCCCAGCATTTT.

The chain employs TRBV28 and TRBJ2-1, with D hard to call. There are 16 residues in the CDR3. The V gene lost 5 bases and the J gene lost 2 bases, with 16 bases spanning the gap. The germline CDR1 and CDR2 sequences are MDHEN and SYDVKM. The CDR3 region is CASSQRPVGTYNEQFF. The CDR3 DNA is TGTGCCAGCAGTCAACGGCCGGTGGGGACCTACAATGAGCAGTTCTTC.

V and J are TRBV5-4 and TRBJ2-7, with D perhaps matching TRBD2 (5 bases). The CDR3 extends over 13 amino acids. V was trimmed by 2 bases and J by 2 bases, leaving 8 bases between them. Germline V gene lookup returns CDR1 SGHNT and CDR2 YYREEE (reference sequence). In nucleotides, the CDR3 is TGTGCCAGCAGCTTCGAGGGCACCTACGAGCAGTACTTC. Translated, it gives CASSFEGTYEQYF. Combining the CDR3 with reference TRBV5-4 and TRBJ2-7 gives the whole variable domain ETGVTQSPTHLIKTRGQQVTLRCSSQSGHNTVSWYQQALGQGPQFIFQYYREEENGRGNFPPRFSGLQFPNYSSELNVNALELDDSALYLCASSFEGTYEQYFGPGTRLTVT.